This entry concerns a single TCR beta chain. The record originates from a study of identical twins. Per the germline V gene, CDR1 is KGHSH and CDR2 is LQKENI. Trimming shortened V by 0 bases and J by 9 bases, and 8 bases separated the two germline ends. The CDR3 consists of 12 residues. TCRdb re-derived calls from the 5' RACE reads in MiXCR, one entry per CDR3 protein. The table includes fewer than 250,000 distinct CDR3 sequences, 9.4% detected once. Sequenced material: memory (CD45RO+) T cells sorted from blood. This clonotype was sampled from a woman in her late teens or twenties in good health. The V gene is TRBV18, the J gene TRBJ1-1, with D hard to call. The CDR3 is CASSPPEGQAFF. CDR3 coding DNA: TGTGCCAGCTCACCACCGGAGGGTCAAGCTTTCTTT.